The 17 T cell receptor beta chains below come from one sample, sequenced in a study of T cells in Graves' hyperthyroidism and ophthalmopathy. RNA transcripts served as the template for amplifying TCR beta CDR3 regions. The TCR CDR3 was amplified in a first-round RT-PCR using the HTBI primer set. TCRdb re-called the multiplex PCR reads through MiXCR, storing one row per CDR3 protein. The sample holds about 520,000 distinct CDR3 sequences, approximately 25% seen once. Sequencing was done on a sample of blood. The source of these receptors is a woman aged 25-40 years with Graves' ophthalmopathy.

This clonotype appeared many times. The chain recombines TRBV12-3 or TRBV12-4 with TRBJ2-5; the D gene is possibly TRBD1 (6 bases). The V and J ends lost 1 base and 2 bases respectively, with 11 bases between them. This CDR3 has 15 residues. CDR3 in amino acids: CASSLVQGPQETQYF. The CDR3 bases are TGTGCCAGCAGTTTAGTTCAGGGGCCGCAAGAGACCCAGTACTTC.

This clonotype has a count of ten or more. The rearrangement links TRBV30 to TRBJ1-2; 9 bases are shared with TRBD1. Per the germline V gene, CDR1 is GTSNPN and CDR2 is SVGIG (reference sequence). The CDR3 consists of 13 residues. After removal of 7 bases from V and 2 bases from J, the junction contained 5 bases not matched to a gene. The CDR3 coding sequence is TGTGCCTCCCGGACAGGGGAAAACTATGGCTACACCTTC. Its translation: CASRTGENYGYTF.

This clonotype came up many times. V gene TRBV5-1 combines with J gene TRBJ1-1, with D possibly being TRBD1 (5 bases). CDR1 is SGHRS and CDR2 is YFSETQ in the germline V gene. This CDR3 has 16 residues. V was clipped by 0 bases and J by 1 base, with 13 bases between them. The CDR3 region has the DNA TGCGCCAGCAGCTTGGAGGGGACCGAGAGGAACACTGAAGCTTTCTTT. It yields the protein CASSLEGTERNTEAFF.

The table lists this clonotype with many counts. The rearrangement links TRBV6-1 to TRBJ2-2, with a weak D call TRBD2 (5 bases). CDR1 is MNHNS and CDR2 is SASEGT in the germline V gene. Trimming stripped 6 bases from V and 4 bases from J, with 12 bases between. The CDR3 is made up of 14 amino acids. The CDR3 here is CASSEDWSTGELFF. The CDR3 DNA follows: TGTGCCAGCAGCGAGGACTGGAGCACCGGGGAGCTGTTTTTT.

J is TRBJ2-7 and V is TRBV30; D perhaps matches TRBD2 (6 bases). This CDR3 region has 15 residues. V was shortened by 1 base and J by 0 bases, with 13 bases between the two germline ends. Germline V CDR1 and CDR2: GTSNPN, SVGIG (reference sequence). The CDR3 protein is CAWSAGLPSSYEQYF. CDR3 in DNA: TGTGCCTGGAGTGCAGGACTACCTAGCTCCTACGAGCAGTACTTC.

The V gene is TRBV15, the J gene TRBJ1-6; 8 positions agree with TRBD1. The CDR3 has 19 amino acids. CDR1 is LNHNV and CDR2 is YYDKDF in the germline V gene (reference sequence). Unmatched junction bases numbered 18, after V lost 4 bases and J lost 7 bases. This CDR3 is CATSNHGTGVMGGNSPLHF. CDR3 bases: TGTGCCACCAGCAACCACGGGACAGGCGTGATGGGGGGGAATTCACCCCTCCACTTT.

This sequence joins TRBV2 and TRBJ2-6, with 9 nucleotides matching TRBD1. Germline CDR1 SNHLY, CDR2 FYNNEI. The CDR3 runs 18 residues. The ends lost 2 bases at V and 1 base at J; junction bases unmatched: 6. The CDR3 here is CASSEYRGLGSGANVLTF. The CDR3, as DNA: TGTGCCAGCAGTGAATACAGGGGGCTCGGGTCTGGGGCCAACGTCCTGACTTTC.

The gene calls are TRBV7-3 and TRBJ2-2, with TRBD2 matching over 8 bases. Germline-derived CDR1 and CDR2 are SGHTA and FQGTGA. The CDR3 consists of 15 residues. V trimming: 5 bases; J trimming: 7 bases; junction bases outside the gene matches: 9. Here the CDR3 DNA reads TGTGCCAGCAGCCCCCCAGCGGGGGAGGGCGGGGAGCTGTTTTTT. This gives the protein CASSPPAGEGGELFF.

This clonotype was seen many times. CDR3: CATRPGLAKSSSGANVLTF. The DNA for the CDR3 is TGTGCCACTAGACCGGGACTAGCGAAAAGCAGCTCTGGGGCCAACGTCCTGACTTTC. This chain joins TRBV6-2 or TRBV6-3 and TRBJ2-6, with 10 bases lining up with TRBD2. Per germline, CDR1 MNHEY and CDR2 SVGEGT. V lost 10 bases and J lost 0; bases outside the gene matches: 15. This CDR3 has 19 residues.

The table lists this clonotype with many counts. V is TRBV24-1 and J is TRBJ2-7; the D gene is possibly TRBD1 (6 bases). The CDR3 is 14 residues long. CDR1 is KGHDR, CDR2 SFDVKD, per germline. V shed 4 bases and J shed 6 bases, with 15 bases lying between them. Written as DNA, the CDR3 is TGTGCCACCAGTGAACAGGGAGAGTTCCGCGAGCAGTACTTC. Amino acid sequence: CATSEQGEFREQYF.

The chain combines TRBV20-1 with TRBJ2-2; 7 nucleotides match TRBD1. Germline lookup yields CDR1 DFQATT and CDR2 SNEGSKA (reference sequence). The CDR3 extends over 15 amino acids. J gave up 8 bases and V 5 bases, and 14 bases lay outside the gene matches. In DNA, the CDR3 is TGCAGTGCTGGACCCGAGGGGGCCTTTGGTGGGGAGCTGTTTTTT. Translating it yields CSAGPEGAFGGELFF.

The V call is TRBV28, the J call TRBJ2-7; either TRBD1 or TRBD2 may fit D (5 bases each). The CDR3 covers 14 residues. In germline, CDR1 is MDHEN, CDR2 SYDVKM. The V gene lost 3 bases and the J gene lost 3 bases, with 12 bases spanning the gap. CDR3 nucleotides: TGTGCCAGCAGTTTGCCGGGACGATTCTACGAGCAGTACTTC. This encodes CASSLPGRFYEQYF.

The chain recombines TRBV6-8 with TRBJ2-7, with 10 bases matching TRBD1. Losses at the gene ends were 0 bases for V and 0 bases for J; bases not matched to a gene: 2. This CDR3 contains 16 residues. Looked up from germline, CDR1 is MNHGY and CDR2 is SAAAGT. The CDR3 loop is CASSYSDRGRSYEQYF. The CDR3 DNA reads TGTGCCAGCAGTTACTCAGACAGGGGGCGCTCCTACGAGCAGTACTTC.

This clonotype was picked up many times. The V and J genes are TRBV4-2 and TRBJ2-7; the match to TRBD2 covers 10 bases. Unmatched junction bases numbered 11, after V lost 0 bases and J lost 0 bases. This CDR3 is built from 19 residues. The germline CDR1 and CDR2 sequences are LGHNA and YNFKEQ. CDR3 coding DNA: TGTGCCAGCAGCCAAGATCCGGGGCTACTAGCGGGGATCTCCTACGAGCAGTACTTC. It encodes CASSQDPGLLAGISYEQYF.

This clonotype was seen at least ten times. Germline and junction disagree at one end, which may indicate a read error. The rearrangement joins TRBV6-2 or TRBV6-3 to TRBJ2-3; 8 nucleotides match TRBD1. The length of the CDR3 is 16 residues. CDR1 is MNHEY and CDR2 is SVGEGT in the germline V gene. The CDR3 region has the DNA TGTGCCAGCAGACTTTTACAGGGGGTGGGCACAGATACGCAGTATTTC. Its protein is CASRLLQGVGTDTQYF.

Ten or more counts support this clonotype. The chain links TRBV6-5 to TRBJ1-6, with D possibly TRBD1 on 5 matching bases. V lost 0 bases and J lost 9, with 15 bases in between. The CDR3 totals 16 residues. Looked up from germline, CDR1 is MNHEY and CDR2 is SVGAGI. The CDR3, as DNA: TGTGCCAGCAGTTACTCGGCGGTAAGGGGATCTTCACCCCTCCACTTT. Its protein is CASSYSAVRGSSPLHF.

On this clonotype itself: This could be a read error, since a much larger clone is one nucleotide away. The V gene is TRBV6-1, the J gene TRBJ1-2; D is possibly TRBD1 (5 bases). The CDR3 totals 14 residues. CDR1 and CDR2 from the germline V gene are MNHNS and SASEGT. CDR3 nucleotides: TGTGCCCGCAGTCCCGGGACTCACAACTATGGCTACACCTTC. It encodes CARSPGTHNYGYTF.